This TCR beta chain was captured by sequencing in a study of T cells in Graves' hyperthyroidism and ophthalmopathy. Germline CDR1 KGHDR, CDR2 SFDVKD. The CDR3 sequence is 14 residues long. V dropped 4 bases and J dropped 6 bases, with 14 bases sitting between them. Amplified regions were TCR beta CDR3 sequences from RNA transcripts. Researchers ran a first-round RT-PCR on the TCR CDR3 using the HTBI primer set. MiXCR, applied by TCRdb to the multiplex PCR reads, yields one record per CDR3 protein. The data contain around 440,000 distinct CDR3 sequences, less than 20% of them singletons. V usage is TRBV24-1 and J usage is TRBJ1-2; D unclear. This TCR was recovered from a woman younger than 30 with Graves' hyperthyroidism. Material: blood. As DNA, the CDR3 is TGTGCCACCAGTGACCCGGGAAGACCCGATGGCTACACCTTC. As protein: CATSDPGRPDGYTF.